This TCR beta chain was identified in a study of CDR3 diversity in severe acne. Each CDR3 protein gets one entry after TCRdb re-called the PCR reads with MiXCR. The repertoire consists of about 93,000 distinct CDR3 sequences, with about 48% occurring once and the leading ten covering 10%. Per germline, CDR1 SGHAT and CDR2 FQNNGV. Trimming pared 6 bases from V and 1 base from J, leaving 18 bases between. The CDR3 extends over 17 amino acids. To note about this clonotype: A read error is likely, as this CDR3 ends without the conserved phenylalanine or tryptophan.

This sequence joins TRBV11-2 and TRBJ2-2, with D maybe TRBD2 (5 bases). The material sequenced was blood. This TCR was recovered from a male donor in good health, serving as a control. CDR3 loop: CASRRRTRPRNTGELFS. CDR3 sequence (DNA): TGTGCCAGCAGACGGAGGACTCGGCCACGGAACACCGGGGAGCTGTTTTCT.